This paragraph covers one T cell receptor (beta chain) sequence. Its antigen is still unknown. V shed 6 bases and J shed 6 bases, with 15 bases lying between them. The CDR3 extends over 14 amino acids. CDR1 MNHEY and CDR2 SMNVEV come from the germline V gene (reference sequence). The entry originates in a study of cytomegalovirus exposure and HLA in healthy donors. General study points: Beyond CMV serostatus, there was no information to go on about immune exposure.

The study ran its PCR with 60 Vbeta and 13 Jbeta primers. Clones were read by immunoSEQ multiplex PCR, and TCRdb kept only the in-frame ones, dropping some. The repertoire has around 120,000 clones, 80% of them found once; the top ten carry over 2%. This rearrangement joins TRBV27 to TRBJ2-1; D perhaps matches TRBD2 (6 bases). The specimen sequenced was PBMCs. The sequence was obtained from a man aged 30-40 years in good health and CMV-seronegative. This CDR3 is CASRPGAGRNEQFF. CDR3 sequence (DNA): TGTGCCAGCAGACCGGGAGCGGGCCGCAATGAGCAGTTCTTC.